This T cell receptor (beta chain) was obtained from a study of shared clonotypes between healthy human individuals. Profiled with immunoSEQ multiplex PCR; TCRdb holds only in-frame clones, not every one. The table includes about 2 million clones, around 96% detected once. This clone was recorded once. Naive CD8 isolation took CD45RO-negative cells positively selected for CCR7 and excluded terminally differentiated effector memory CD45RA+ cells. Trimming removed 2 bases at V and 4 bases at J, with 15 bases between. The CDR3 consists of 16 residues. Germline CDR1 reads SGHRS; CDR2 reads YFSETQ. The chain combines TRBV5-1 with TRBJ2-2; D uncertain. The material sequenced was naive CD8+ T cells sorted from blood. This sequence originates from a man between 18 and 29 years old in good health. DNA of the CDR3: TGCGCCAGCAGCTTTAATGACTTGATAGGCACCGGGGAGCTGTTTTTT. This codes for CASSFNDLIGTGELFF. Using reference TRBV5-1 and TRBJ2-2 for the parts outside the CDR3, the full variable domain is KAGVTQTPRYLIKTRGQQVTLSCSPISGHRSVSWYQQTPGQGLQFLFEYFSETQRNKGNFPGRFSGRQFSNSRSEMNVSTLELGDSALYLCASSFNDLIGTGELFFGEGSRLTVL.